Sequencing of this T cell receptor (beta chain) was carried out in a study of early T cells in non-severe SARS-CoV-2 infection (dated by TCRdb to the early 2020s). For the study in its entirety: Because TCR sequencing relied on bulk RNA taken from unsorted whole blood, pairing of alpha and beta chains was not possible.

Set within a cohort of healthcare workers in London, UK, this nested case-control study involved weekly PCR testing of nasopharyngeal swabs along with blood sampling. Healthcare workers were recruited between 23 and 31 March 2020, during the week of the UK lockdown, and were followed weekly for up to about 15 weeks. To prepare the library, 5' RACE was applied. Instrument on record: NextSeq 500. In the TCR library protocol, unique molecular identifiers were attached to individual cDNA molecules to correct for PCR bias and sequencing error. Both TCR alpha and beta chains were sequenced, and tight co-correlation was observed between alpha and beta sequence abundances in each sample. Turning to the authors' computational methods: V gene, J gene and CDR3 annotation of TCR sequences was performed with Decombinator V4. TCRs were defined as expanded if a significant change between any two time points was detected under a Poisson model with p below 0.0001. TCR abundances were normalised to the total number of TCRs sequenced in each sample and reported as counts per million. MAIT TCRs were defined by TRAV1-2 paired with TRAJ12, TRAJ20 or TRAJ33, and iNKT TCRs by TRAV10 paired with TRAJ18. VDJdb, accessed 1 November 2021, was searched for CMV, EBV and SARS-CoV-2 annotated TCRs, excluding TCRs annotated for multiple antigens. TCRdb reran the public reads through fastp at Q25 and MiXCR, keeping productive beta chains. A single entry per CDR3 protein holds the most common genes and DNA from its merged rows. These V and J calls originate from TCRdb's pipeline instead of the authors' own analysis. The sample profile shows about 52,000 distinct CDR3 sequences; around 8% of them were found once. About 4.2% of the sample is taken by the ten largest.

The germline V gene provides CDR1 SQVTM and CDR2 ANQGSEA. The germline ends are 17 bases apart after V is trimmed by 7 bases and J by 8 bases. The CDR3 spans 12 residues, from the cysteine through the phenylalanine. The CDR3 DNA has 36 bases and is translated from base 1. This clonotype was detected a few times. Its cognate antigen has yet to be identified. No qualities accompany the bases; no much larger clone lies one base away. What the authors observed across the whole study: VDJdb matching was skewed toward anti-spike CD8 responses and likely underestimated virus-specific expansions by missing private and CD4 specificities.

The sample taken for sequencing was whole blood. The V gene is TRBV29-1 and the J gene is TRBJ1-2; the D gene cannot be resolved reliably. This TCR was recovered from an adult who was a healthcare worker with PCR-confirmed SARS-CoV-2 infection or an uninfected control (not recorded which). The DNA sequence reads TGCAGCGCCAAGGAAGGCGGTTTGGGCTACACCTTC. It translates to CSAKEGGLGYTF.